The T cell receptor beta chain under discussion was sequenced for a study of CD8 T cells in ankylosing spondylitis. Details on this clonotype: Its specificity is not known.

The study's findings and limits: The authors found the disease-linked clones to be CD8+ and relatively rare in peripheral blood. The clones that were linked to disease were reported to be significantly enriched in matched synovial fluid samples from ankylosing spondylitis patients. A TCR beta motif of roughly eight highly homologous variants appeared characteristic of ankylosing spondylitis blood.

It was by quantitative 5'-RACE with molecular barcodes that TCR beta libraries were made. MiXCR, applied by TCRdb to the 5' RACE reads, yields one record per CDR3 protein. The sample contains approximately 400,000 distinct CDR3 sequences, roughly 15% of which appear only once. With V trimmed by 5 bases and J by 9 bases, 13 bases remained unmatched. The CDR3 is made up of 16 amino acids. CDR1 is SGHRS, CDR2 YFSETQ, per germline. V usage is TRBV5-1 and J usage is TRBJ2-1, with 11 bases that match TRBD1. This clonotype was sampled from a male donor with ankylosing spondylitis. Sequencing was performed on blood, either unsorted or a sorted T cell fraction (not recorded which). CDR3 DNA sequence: TGCGCCAGCAGTAGGGGGGCCGGACAGGGGGCTAGTGAGCAGTTCTTC. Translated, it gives CASSRGAGQGASEQFF.